This T cell receptor beta chain was captured by sequencing in a study of blood T cell repertoires in COVID-19. Study background: Both acute and convalescent COVID-19 samples were obtained from the United States, Italy and Spain. Sources were T cells, B-cell-depleted T cells, or PBMCs; the material itself was cDNA or gDNA.

Germline V lookup: CDR1 MNHEY, CDR2 SMNVEV (reference sequence). The CDR3 has 15 amino acids. Trimming cost V 0 bases and J 0 bases, with 9 bases left between them. Per the authors' pipeline: The assay estimated nucleated cells by amplifying reference gene primers. The repertoire was sequenced with immunoSEQ multiplex PCR; TCRdb's copy has only in-frame clones and lacks some. V and J calls and clone size follow that table, whereas D and trimming were derived from the DNA. Of over 250,000 clones listed, about 90% are singletons. Specimen: peripheral blood. The chain employs TRBV27 and TRBJ2-7; the D gene is possibly TRBD2 (6 bases). The clonotype was recovered from a woman between 45 and 60 years old with acute or convalescent COVID-19. The CDR3 is CASSLSGGPSYEQYF. The DNA for the CDR3 is TGTGCCAGCAGTTTATCGGGGGGACCCTCCTACGAGCAGTACTTC.